This entry describes one TCR beta chain. What it binds is unknown. This specimen belongs to a study of graft-versus-host responses after intestinal transplantation. Study overall: The transplants performed in recipients were multivisceral, liver-intestinal, or isolated intestinal.

CDR3 length equals 16 residues. The J segment lost 0 bases and the V segment lost 5 bases, leaving 11 bases of the junction unmatched. From germline, CDR1 is SGHNT and CDR2 YYREEE (reference sequence). Study-level findings and limits: GvH clones appeared in recipient marrow, some first in ileum or blood.

Method: immunoSEQ multiplex PCR; TCRdb's copy keeps in-frame clones and lacks some. The table shows 80,000 to 100,000 clones, with 85% to 90% occurring only once. This TCR derives from a human donor who received an intestinal transplant. V usage is TRBV5-4 and J usage is TRBJ2-7, with 7 bases matching TRBD2. The material sequenced was unstimulated CD4+ T cells sorted from spleen or lymph node cells, taken before intestinal transplant. The CDR3: CASSGGGGGPSYEQYF. The CDR3 region has the DNA TGTGCCAGCAGTGGGGGGGGTGGGGGACCCTCCTACGAGCAGTACTTC.